This T cell receptor (beta chain) appears in the sequencing data of a study of T cell responses to AZD1222 COVID-19 vaccine. On this clone itself: The antigen is undetermined.

Regarding the study as a whole: Unmutated variant regions are reportedly the target of nearly half of TCRs that are spike-specific. Clonal diversity may have been underestimated, and the donors were mostly white British, with more females than males. The CD4 TCRs associated with vaccination extended across spike and predominated at 160-218 and 743-854.

This table comes from immunoSEQ multiplex PCR, and its TCRdb copy is limited to in-frame clones, with some not included. Among over 150,000 clones listed, roughly 92% were seen once. The germline gives CDR1 KGHSH, CDR2 LQKENI. After removal of 2 bases from V and 5 bases from J, the junction contained 4 bases not matched to a gene. The CDR3 spans 15 residues. The sample in question was peripheral blood, obtained on day 0 of AZD1222 vaccination. The sequence derives from an adult in good health. V and J are TRBV18 and TRBJ2-7; TRBD2 agrees at 12 bases. The CDR3 region has the DNA TGTGCCAGCTCACCATCGACTAGCGGGAGTAACGAGCAGTACTTC. This gives the protein CASSPSTSGSNEQYF.